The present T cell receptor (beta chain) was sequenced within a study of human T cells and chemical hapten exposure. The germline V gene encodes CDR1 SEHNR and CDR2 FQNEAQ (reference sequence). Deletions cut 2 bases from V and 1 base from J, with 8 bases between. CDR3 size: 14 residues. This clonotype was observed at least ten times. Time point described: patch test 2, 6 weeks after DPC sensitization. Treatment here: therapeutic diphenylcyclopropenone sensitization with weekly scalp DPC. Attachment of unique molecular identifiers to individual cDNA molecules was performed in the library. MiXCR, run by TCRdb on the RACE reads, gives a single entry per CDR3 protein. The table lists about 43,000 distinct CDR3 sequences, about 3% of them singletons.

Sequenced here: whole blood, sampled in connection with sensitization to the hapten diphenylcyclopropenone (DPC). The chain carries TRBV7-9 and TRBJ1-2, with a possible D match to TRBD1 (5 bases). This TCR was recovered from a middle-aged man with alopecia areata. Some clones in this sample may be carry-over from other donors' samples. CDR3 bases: TGTGCCAGCAGCTTACGGGACGGTAACTATGGCTACACCTTC. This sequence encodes CASSLRDGNYGYTF. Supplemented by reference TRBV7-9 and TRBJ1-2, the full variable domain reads DTGVSQNPRHKITKRGQNVTFRCDPISEHNRLYWYRQTLGQGPEFLTYFQNEAQLEKSRLLSDRFSAERPKGSFSTLEIQRTEQGDSAMYLCASSLRDGNYGYTFGSGTRLTVV.